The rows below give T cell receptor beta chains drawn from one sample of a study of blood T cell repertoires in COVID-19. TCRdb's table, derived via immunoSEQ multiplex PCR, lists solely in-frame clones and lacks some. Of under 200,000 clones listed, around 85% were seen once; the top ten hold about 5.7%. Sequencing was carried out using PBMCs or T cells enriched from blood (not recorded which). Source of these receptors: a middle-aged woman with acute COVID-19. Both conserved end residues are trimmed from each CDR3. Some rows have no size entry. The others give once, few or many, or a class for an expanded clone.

ASSLLRASGNEQF,TRBV28,TRBJ2-1,few
ATSDLGLAGVADTQY,TRBV24-1,TRBJ2-3,-
ASSISGYKAF,TRBV19,TRBJ1-1,once
ASSRGTSGRDEQF,TRBV5-1,TRBJ2-1,-
ASSSTANTEAF,TRBV5-4,TRBJ1-1,-
ASSLLGLAADEQF,TRBV7-9,TRBJ2-1,-
ASSSGSVGRETQY,TRBV5-1,TRBJ2-5,-
ASSPLALAGGPTDTQY,TRBV18,TRBJ2-3,-
ASSWGTFNYGYT,TRBV7-9,TRBJ1-2,once
ASSQPLLDRGGEGYGYT,TRBV4-1,TRBJ1-2,-
AWSVGHGNTEAF,TRBV30,TRBJ1-1,once
ASSLTQAYYNEQF,TRBV7-2,TRBJ2-1,-
ASSIDRSRGAF,TRBV19,TRBJ1-1,-
ARSSQGTDTQY,TRBV5-3,TRBJ2-3,-
ASSHPWTAGGGETQY,TRBV4-1,TRBJ2-5,-
ASSFRRRGNEQF,TRBV11-3,TRBJ2-1,-
ASSLKGGQGEQY,TRBV7-9,TRBJ2-7,-
ASSLTIAGGPDEQY,TRBV7-6,TRBJ2-7,few
ASSNLAGMAGEQF,TRBV19,TRBJ2-1,-
ASKRDNQPQH,TRBV2,TRBJ1-5,-
ASSPGLAGNEQF,TRBV7-3,TRBJ2-1,once
ASSWQGARGTNQPQH,TRBV5-8,TRBJ1-5,-
ASSLDNPFYTQY,TRBV5-1,TRBJ2-3,-
ASSLEPTGGLETQY,TRBV5-1,TRBJ2-5,-
ASKPSNEQF,TRBV2,TRBJ2-1,-
ASSAAGTGAGETQY,TRBV25-1,TRBJ2-5,-
ASRRTVGDGYT,TRBV6-5,TRBJ1-2,-
ASSTPGPNNEQF,TRBV27,TRBJ2-1,-
ASSRRGTPSGANVLT,TRBV5-1,TRBJ2-6,-
ASSPTGTWAGANVLT,TRBV7-3,TRBJ2-6,-
ASSLGTGWTDTQY,TRBV7-9,TRBJ2-3,-
AISPGPGSPNYGYT,TRBV10-3,TRBJ1-2,-
ASSSPTRETQY,TRBV5-5,TRBJ2-5,-
ASSLAGGLGAF,TRBV12-3/TRBV12-4,TRBJ1-1,-
ASRQGYTEAF,TRBV12-3/TRBV12-4,TRBJ1-1,few
ASSLGREYEQY,TRBV7-3,TRBJ2-7,-
ASSHFERGREGAYNEQF,TRBV3-1/TRBV3-2,TRBJ2-1,-
ATSDGDRAYGYT,TRBV24-1,TRBJ1-2,-
ASSLGQGVNTGELF,TRBV5-1,TRBJ2-2,-
SVLYSEAF,TRBV29-1,TRBJ1-1,once
ASAYSLRQGMDTEAF,TRBV5-6,TRBJ1-1,once
SVPGRETQY,TRBV20-1,TRBJ2-5,-
ASSLFSYTGELF,TRBV6-5,TRBJ2-2,-
ASSPRQSRGGYT,TRBV27,TRBJ1-2,-
ASSVDGAKNIQY,TRBV2,TRBJ2-4,few
ASSIQLAGALGANVLT,TRBV7-2,TRBJ2-6,-
ASSLDQETQY,TRBV5-1,TRBJ2-5,-
ASSPEGLAGASEQF,TRBV27,TRBJ2-1,few
ASSFGQHTGELF,TRBV5-6,TRBJ2-2,-
ASSPGTPYSNQPQH,TRBV3-1/TRBV3-2,TRBJ1-5,-
ASSWRPTDTQY,TRBV3-1/TRBV3-2,TRBJ2-3,-
ASSPGLAGNEQF,TRBV11-3,TRBJ2-1,-
ASSSLLAGDTGELF,TRBV5-4,TRBJ2-2,-
ASSLSGGANVLT,TRBV27,TRBJ2-6,-
ASSLVEAGANVLT,TRBV7-8,TRBJ2-6,-
ASSRRTSPADEQF,TRBV7-2,TRBJ2-1,-
ASSLDFRSGNTIY,TRBV5-1,TRBJ1-3,few
ASSQDRASGRPYNEQF,TRBV4-2,TRBJ2-1,once
ASSPVGGFGETQY,TRBV2,TRBJ2-5,-